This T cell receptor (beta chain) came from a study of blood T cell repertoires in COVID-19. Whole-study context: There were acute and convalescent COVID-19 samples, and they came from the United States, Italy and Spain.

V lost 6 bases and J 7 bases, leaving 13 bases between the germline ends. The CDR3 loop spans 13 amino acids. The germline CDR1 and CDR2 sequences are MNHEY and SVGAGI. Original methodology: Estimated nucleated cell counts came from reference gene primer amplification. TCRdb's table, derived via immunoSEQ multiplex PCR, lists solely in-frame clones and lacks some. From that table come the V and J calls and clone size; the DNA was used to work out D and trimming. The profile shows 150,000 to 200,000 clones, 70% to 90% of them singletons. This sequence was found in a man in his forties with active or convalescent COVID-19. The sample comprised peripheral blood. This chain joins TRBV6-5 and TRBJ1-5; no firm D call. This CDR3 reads CASSRTKSQPQHF. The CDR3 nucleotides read TGTGCCAGCAGCCGAACTAAAAGCCAGCCCCAGCATTTT.